This entry lists 30 T cell receptor beta chains sequenced from one sample in a study of cytomegalovirus exposure and HLA in healthy donors. In the PCR, 60 Vbeta and 13 Jbeta primers were used. The repertoire was sequenced with immunoSEQ multiplex PCR; TCRdb's copy has only in-frame clones and lacks some. The table records some 180,000 clones, 65% to 90% of them present only once. Sequenced input: PBMCs. These TCRs come from a male donor in good health and CMV-seronegative.

As for this clone: Other DNA sequences in this specimen translate into the identical CDR3. The rearrangement uses TRBV7-2 and TRBJ2-7, with D possibly being TRBD2 (5 bases). CDR3 length: 12 residues. The germline V gene encodes CDR1 SGHTA and CDR2 FQGNSA. Trimming cost V 2 bases and J 4 bases, with 6 bases left between them. The CDR3 nucleotides are TGTGCCAGCAGCTTAAGCGGATACGAGCAGTACTTC. Translation: CASSLSGYEQYF.

The genes are TRBV7-2 and TRBJ2-3; D is ambiguous. The CDR3 has 15 residues. CDR1 and CDR2 (germline): SGHTA, FQGNSA. The V end was cut by 5 bases, the J end by 2 bases, with 14 bases between. The CDR3 here is CASSPLLVNTDTQYF. The CDR3 DNA reads TGTGCCAGCAGCCCCCTCTTAGTTAACACAGATACGCAGTATTTT.

The chain combines TRBV6-6 with TRBJ2-2; TRBD1 matches 10 bases. Germline lookup yields CDR1 MNHNY and CDR2 SVGAGI (reference sequence). The V and J ends lost 2 bases and 2 bases, in that order; junction bases with no gene match: 2. This CDR3 is built from 16 residues. The CDR3 nucleotides read TGTGCCAGCAGTTACGAGACAGGGGGCAACACCGGGGAGCTGTTTTTT. Its protein product is CASSYETGGNTGELFF.

The chain employs TRBV19 and TRBJ2-2, with D perhaps TRBD1 (6 bases). The CDR3 is made up of 15 amino acids. V gave up 4 bases and J gave up 6 bases, with 15 bases separating them. The germline V gene encodes CDR1 LNHDA and CDR2 SQIVND (reference sequence). The CDR3 reads CASSRGRGLSGELFF. The CDR3 bases are TGTGCCAGTAGTAGGGGCAGGGGCTTGTCCGGGGAGCTGTTTTTT.

This clone was seen a few times. The genes are TRBV30 and TRBJ1-6; 7 bases match TRBD1. The CDR3 is made up of 14 amino acids. After removal of 4 bases from V and 7 bases from J, the junction contained 7 bases not matched to a gene. The germline V gene encodes CDR1 GTSNPN and CDR2 SVGIG (reference sequence). The CDR3 DNA is TGTGCCTGGACCCTAGGGGGCGGGAATTCACCCCTCCACTTT. Amino acids: CAWTLGGGNSPLHF.

The chain couples TRBV2 to TRBJ1-2; D perhaps matches TRBD1 (6 bases). CDR1 is SNHLY, CDR2 FYNNEI, per germline. The CDR3 totals 14 residues. Trimming took 2 bases from V and 6 from J, leaving 13 bases between them. CDR3 nucleotides: TGTGCCAGCAGTGAACGGACAGCCGTGAATGGCTACACCTTC. Protein product: CASSERTAVNGYTF.

This clone was observed a single time. The chain joins TRBV14 to TRBJ1-3; D might be TRBD1 (6 bases). This CDR3 contains 15 residues. The germline gives CDR1 SGHDN, CDR2 FVKESK. The V end lost 1 base, the J end lost 3 bases, and 10 bases lay between the germline ends. The DNA of the CDR3 is TGTGCCAGCAGCCAAGCAGGGGCGGGTGGAAACACCATATATTTT. Translating gives CASSQAGAGGNTIYF.

V usage is TRBV2 and J usage is TRBJ2-1, with D hard to call. This CDR3 has 13 residues. The V end lost 2 bases, the J end lost 12 bases, and 14 bases lay between the germline ends. CDR1 and CDR2 (germline): SNHLY, FYNNEI. The CDR3 sequence: CASSESETRSQFF. The CDR3 DNA follows: TGTGCCAGCAGTGAATCAGAAACCCGATCGCAGTTCTTC. The entire variable domain, with the rest obtained from reference TRBV2 and TRBJ2-1, is as follows: EPEVTQTPSHQVTQMGQEVILRCVPISNHLYFYWYRQILGQKVEFLVSFYNNEISEKSEIFDDQFSVERPDGSNFTLKIRSTKLEDSAMYFCASSESETRSQFFGPGTRLTVL.

The V gene is TRBV9, the J gene TRBJ1-3, with D perhaps TRBD1 (6 bases). Germline lookup yields CDR1 SGDLS and CDR2 YYNGEE. The CDR3 totals 18 residues. V dropped 0 bases and J dropped 0 bases, with 16 bases sitting between them. The CDR3 here is CASSVGLGGPYSGNTIYF. The DNA for the CDR3 is TGTGCCAGCAGCGTAGGCCTAGGGGGACCGTACTCTGGAAACACCATATATTTT.

The gene calls are TRBV15 and TRBJ2-1; D is possibly TRBD2 (6 bases). The length of the CDR3 is 15 residues. V was pared by 0 bases and J by 0 bases, with 6 bases between. Germline lookup yields CDR1 LNHNV and CDR2 YYDKDF (reference sequence). This CDR3 is CATSREGGSYNEQFF. CDR3 DNA sequence: TGTGCCACCAGCAGAGAGGGGGGCTCCTACAATGAGCAGTTCTTC.

The gene calls are TRBV5-1 and TRBJ1-1, with D uncertain. Trimming took 2 bases from V and 0 from J, leaving 11 bases between them. CDR3 length equals 15 residues. The V gene's germline CDR1 is SGHRS and CDR2 YFSETQ. The CDR3 sequence: CASSFDSFMNTEAFF. In nucleotides, the CDR3 is TGCGCCAGCAGCTTCGACTCGTTCATGAACACTGAAGCTTTCTTT.

The chain carries TRBV5-1 and TRBJ2-3, with D unresolved. V was trimmed by 0 bases and J by 4 bases, leaving 9 bases between them. Per the germline V gene, CDR1 is SGHRS and CDR2 is YFSETQ. The CDR3 contains 14 residues. The CDR3 loop is CASSLDQAADTQYF. CDR3 bases: TGCGCCAGCAGCTTGGATCAGGCCGCAGATACGCAGTATTTT.

J is TRBJ2-1 and V is TRBV15; 9 bases map to TRBD1. Trimming removed 6 bases from V and 6 bases from J; junction bases left unmatched: 12. The CDR3 is made up of 16 amino acids. In germline, CDR1 is LNHNV, CDR2 YYDKDF (reference sequence). DNA for the CDR3: TGTGCCACCAGGAACTACCGGGACAGGGTCAGCAATGAGCAGTTCTTC. Translated, it gives CATRNYRDRVSNEQFF.

The chain employs TRBV7-9 and TRBJ1-5; the D is unclear. Trimming shortened V by 3 bases and J by 4 bases, and 4 bases separated the two germline ends. The germline gives CDR1 SEHNR, CDR2 FQNEAQ (reference sequence). This CDR3 has 12 residues. Here the CDR3 reads CASSFTNQPQHF. In DNA form, the CDR3 reads TGTGCCAGCAGCTTTACTAATCAGCCCCAGCATTTT.

The chain has TRBV7-8 and TRBJ1-3; D unclear. The CDR3 spans 14 residues. The V and J ends lost 6 bases and 0 bases respectively, with 9 bases between them. Germline lookup yields CDR1 SGHVS and CDR2 FQNEAQ. The CDR3 here is CASREQPSGNTIYF. In nucleotides, the CDR3 is TGTGCCAGCAGGGAACAGCCCTCTGGAAACACCATATATTTT. Filled out from reference TRBV7-8 and TRBJ1-3, the complete variable domain reads GAGVSQSPRYKVAKRGQDVALRCDPISGHVSLFWYQQALGQGPEFLTYFQNEAQLDKSGLPSDRFFAERPEGSVSTLKIQRTQQEDSAVYLCASREQPSGNTIYFGEGSWLTVV.

This sequence joins TRBV7-8 and TRBJ1-1; 7 bases are shared with TRBD1. Germline lookup yields CDR1 SGHVS and CDR2 FQNEAQ. J gave up 1 base and V 1 base, and 6 bases lay outside the gene matches. The CDR3 runs 16 residues. The chain's CDR3 is CASSLVVGQKNTEAFF. The DNA of the CDR3 is TGTGCCAGCAGCTTAGTGGTGGGACAGAAGAACACTGAAGCTTTCTTT.

V and J are TRBV29-1 and TRBJ1-4; the D gene is possibly TRBD1 (5 bases). With 0 bases removed from V and 8 bases from J, the gap between germline ends came to 13 bases. This CDR3 is built from 14 residues. Per germline, CDR1 SQVTM and CDR2 ANQGSEA. CDR3 nucleotide sequence: TGCAGCGTTGAAGATCAGGGTGATCAAGAAAAACTGTTTTTT. This sequence encodes CSVEDQGDQEKLFF.

The chain carries TRBV10-1 and TRBJ1-1; D perhaps matches TRBD1 (6 bases). The CDR3 runs to 12 residues. V gave up 5 bases and J gave up 4 bases, with 8 bases separating them. CDR1 is WNHNN, CDR2 SYGVQD, per germline (reference sequence). The CDR3 region has the DNA TGCGCCAGCAGTACAGGGACCACTGAAGCTTTCTTT. Translation: CASSTGTTEAFF.

The rearrangement uses TRBV4-1 and TRBJ1-5; possible D gene TRBD1, 6 bases. Germline CDR1 and CDR2: MGHRA and YSYEKL. The CDR3 consists of 16 residues. V dropped 0 bases and J dropped 3 bases, with 12 bases sitting between them. The chain's CDR3 is CASSQEARGNNQPQHF. The CDR3 nucleotides are TGCGCCAGCAGCCAAGAAGCAAGGGGGAACAATCAGCCCCAGCATTTT.

This clone was found once. The same CDR3 also results from other DNA sequences found in this sample. The chain combines TRBV18 with TRBJ2-7, with D possibly TRBD2 on 5 matching bases. The CDR3 runs 12 residues. Germline V gene sequence: CDR1 KGHSH, CDR2 LQKENI. V was cut by 3 bases and J by 5 bases, with 8 bases left in between. CDR3 sequence (DNA): TGTGCCAGCTCACCCGGAGGAGACGAGCAGTACTTC. This codes for CASSPGGDEQYF.

The V gene is TRBV27, the J gene TRBJ2-4, with a tentative D call TRBD1 (6 bases). CDR3 size: 16 residues. Germline-derived CDR1 and CDR2 are MNHEY and SMNVEV (reference sequence). Trimming removed 2 bases at V and 2 bases at J, with 13 bases between. DNA for the CDR3: TGTGCCAGCAGTTTAAGGGCAGGGGTATCCAAAAACATTCAGTACTTC. The encoded protein is CASSLRAGVSKNIQYF.

This clone appeared a few times. This chain connects TRBV6-6 to TRBJ2-7; 11 bases line up with TRBD1. In germline, CDR1 is MNHNY, CDR2 SVGAGI (reference sequence). The J segment lost 7 bases and the V segment lost 2 bases, leaving 7 bases of the junction unmatched. The CDR3 sequence is 15 residues long. The CDR3 DNA follows: TGTGCCAGCAGTTACCCGGGACAGGGGGTAGTAGAGCAGTACTTC. Its protein is CASSYPGQGVVEQYF.

The V call is TRBV2, the J call TRBJ2-7, with D perhaps TRBD1 (5 bases). CDR3 length equals 12 residues. The V end was cut by 8 bases, the J end by 6 bases, with 14 bases between. Germline V gives CDR1 SNHLY, CDR2 FYNNEI. The CDR3 DNA follows: TGTGCCAGCGGCGCAGGGCGGCCCGAGCAGTACTTC. Protein product: CASGAGRPEQYF.

This clone was observed a few times. The V gene is TRBV9, the J gene TRBJ1-2; D is perhaps TRBD1 (6 bases). Germline CDR1 and CDR2: SGDLS and YYNGEE. This CDR3 comprises 13 residues. V lost 0 bases and J lost 8, with 11 bases in between. The CDR3 loop reads CASSVAQGGGYTF. CDR3 bases: TGTGCCAGCAGCGTAGCTCAAGGGGGAGGCTACACCTTC.

This clone was detected once. The rearrangement joins TRBV4-1 to TRBJ1-4, with 7 positions matching TRBD1. V lost 8 bases, J lost 1 base, and 13 bases stayed unmatched. Germline CDR1 and CDR2: MGHRA and YSYEKL. The CDR3 contains 17 residues. For the CDR3, the DNA is TGCGCCAGCTCCGCAATCGACCAGGGGGTAACTAATGAAAAACTGTTTTTT. It is translated as CASSAIDQGVTNEKLFF.

This chain links TRBV15 with TRBJ2-7; the D gene is possibly TRBD2 (7 bases). Germline CDR1 reads LNHNV; CDR2 reads YYDKDF (reference sequence). With 0 bases removed from V and 0 bases from J, the gap between germline ends came to 9 bases. CDR3 length equals 15 residues. The CDR3 loop is CATSRERGHSYEQYF. CDR3 sequence (DNA): TGTGCCACCAGCAGAGAGCGGGGGCACTCCTACGAGCAGTACTTC.

This chain uses TRBV18 with TRBJ2-7; a possible D gene is TRBD1 (5 bases). Trimming left V 4 bases short and J 2 bases short, with 9 bases between. This CDR3 is 13 amino acids long. The germline gives CDR1 KGHSH, CDR2 LQKENI. CDR3 sequence: CASSQQVTYEQYF. CDR3 nucleotides: TGTGCCAGCTCACAACAGGTCACCTACGAGCAGTACTTC.

This chain uses TRBV2 with TRBJ2-7; perhaps TRBD1 as D (5 bases). CDR1 and CDR2 from the germline V gene are SNHLY and FYNNEI. The CDR3 is made up of 13 amino acids. Trimming left V 7 bases short and J 0 bases short, with 10 bases between. The CDR3 loop reads CASMDTLSYEQYF. CDR3 nucleotides: TGTGCCAGCATGGACACTCTCTCCTACGAGCAGTACTTC. Full variable domain (missing parts from reference TRBV2 and TRBJ2-7): EPEVTQTPSHQVTQMGQEVILRCVPISNHLYFYWYRQILGQKVEFLVSFYNNEISEKSEIFDDQFSVERPDGSNFTLKIRSTKLEDSAMYFCASMDTLSYEQYFGPGTRLTVT.

This chain joins TRBV5-1 and TRBJ1-2; 9 positions match TRBD1. V gave up 0 bases and J gave up 6 bases; unmatched junction bases: 6. This CDR3 is built from 15 residues. Germline V lookup: CDR1 SGHRS, CDR2 YFSETQ. For the CDR3, the DNA is TGCGCCAGCAGCTTGGAAAGGACAGGGGAGGATGGCTACACCTTC. This codes for CASSLERTGEDGYTF.

This clone showed up just a few times. The genes are TRBV29-1 and TRBJ1-5; D unresolved. Trimming removed 7 bases from V and 9 bases from J, with 16 bases in between. Germline CDR1 is SQVTM and CDR2 is ANQGSEA. CDR3 length equals 12 residues. CDR3 sequence reads: CSAQIGEGPQHF. CDR3 DNA: TGCAGCGCACAGATCGGAGAGGGGCCCCAGCATTTT. The variable domain in full, completed from reference TRBV29-1 and TRBJ1-5, reads SAVISQKPSRDICQRGTSLTIQCQVDSQVTMMFWYRQQPGQSLTLIATANQGSEATYESGFVIDKFPISRPNLTFSTLTVSNMSPEDSSIYLCSAQIGEGPQHFGDGTRLSIL.